The 2 T cell receptor beta chains below all came from one sample that was sequenced in a study of shared clonotypes between healthy human individuals. Profiling relied on immunoSEQ multiplex PCR, and the TCRdb table lists in-frame clones only, not all of them. The repertoire holds about 1 million clones, with roughly 80% as singletons. Sequences were obtained from memory CD4+ T cells sorted from blood. Subset specified: CD45RA-negative fraction. The receptors stem from a man in his late teens or twenties in good health.

The CDR3 here is CASTLQGASGPQYF. The CDR3 nucleotides read TGCGCCAGCACGCTCCAGGGGGCATCGGGCCCGCAGTATTTT. V gene TRBV5-1 combines with J gene TRBJ2-3; 8 bases match TRBD1. The germline CDR1 and CDR2 sequences are SGHRS and YFSETQ. The CDR3 extends over 14 amino acids. V gave up 6 bases and J gave up 10 bases; unmatched junction bases: 13.

This clone was detected only once. V usage is TRBV6-5 and J usage is TRBJ1-6; 10 nucleotides line up with TRBD1. Germline CDR1 and CDR2: MNHEY and SVGAGI. Trimming cost V 3 bases and J 9 bases; bases outside gene matches: 5. CDR3 length equals 15 residues. Here the CDR3 reads CASSYSGTGASPLHF. DNA of the CDR3: TGTGCCAGCAGTTATTCCGGGACAGGGGCTTCACCCCTCCACTTT.